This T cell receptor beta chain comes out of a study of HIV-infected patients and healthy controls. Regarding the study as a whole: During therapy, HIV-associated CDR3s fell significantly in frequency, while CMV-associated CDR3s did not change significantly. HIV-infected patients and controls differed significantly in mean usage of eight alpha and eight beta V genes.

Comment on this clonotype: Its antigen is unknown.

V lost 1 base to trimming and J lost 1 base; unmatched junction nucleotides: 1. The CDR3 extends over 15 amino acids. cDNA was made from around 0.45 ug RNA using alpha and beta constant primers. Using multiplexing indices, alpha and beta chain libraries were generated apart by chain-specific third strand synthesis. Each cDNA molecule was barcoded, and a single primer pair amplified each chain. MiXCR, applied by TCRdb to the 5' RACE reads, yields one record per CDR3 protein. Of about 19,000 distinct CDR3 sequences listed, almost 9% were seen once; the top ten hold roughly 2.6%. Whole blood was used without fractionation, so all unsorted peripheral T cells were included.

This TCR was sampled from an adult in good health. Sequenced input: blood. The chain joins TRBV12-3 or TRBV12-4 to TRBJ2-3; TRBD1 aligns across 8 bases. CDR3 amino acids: CASSLGDRRTDTQYF. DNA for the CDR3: TGTGCCAGCAGTTTAGGGGACAGGCGCACAGATACGCAGTATTTT.